Each of the 11 T cell receptor beta chains below was sequenced from the same sample in a study of T cell changes during pregnancy in multiple sclerosis. TCRdb's table, derived via immunoSEQ multiplex PCR, lists solely in-frame clones and lacks some. In the table there are about 81,000 clones, over 90% of which are singletons. The sequences come from peripheral blood, collected in the third trimester of pregnancy. The receptors shown here come from a female donor with multiple sclerosis, enrolled in a pregnancy study.

In nucleotides, the CDR3 is TGTGCCAGCAGCTTAGAGAGGGCCGGCAATTCACCCCTCCACTTT. Translating it yields CASSLERAGNSPLHF. This sequence joins TRBV7-3 and TRBJ1-6; unclear D gene. The CDR3 loop spans 15 amino acids. Germline V gives CDR1 SGHTA, CDR2 FQGTGA. V lost 2 bases to trimming and J lost 7 bases, with 12 bases between them.

The chain joins TRBV4-1 to TRBJ2-5; the match to TRBD2 covers 13 bases. CDR1 MGHRA and CDR2 YSYEKL come from the germline V gene. This CDR3 has 16 residues. The junction had 6 bases not matched to a gene; V was cut back by 2 bases and J by 6 bases. In DNA form, the CDR3 reads TGCGCCAGCAGCCAACAACTAGCGGGGGGGCAAAAGACCCAGTACTTC. Protein sequence: CASSQQLAGGQKTQYF.

This clone was picked up a small number of times. The J gene is TRBJ2-5, the V gene TRBV6-5, with 9 bases lining up with TRBD2. Germline CDR1 reads MNHEY; CDR2 reads SVGAGI. V lost 2 bases to trimming and J lost 2 bases; unmatched junction nucleotides: 6. This CDR3 spans 16 amino acids. CDR3 region: CASSYRLAETQETQYF. The CDR3 nucleotides are TGTGCCAGCAGTTACCGACTAGCGGAGACACAAGAGACCCAGTACTTC.

V gene TRBV7-6 combines with J gene TRBJ2-5; D might be TRBD2 (6 bases). V was pared by 1 base and J by 0 bases, with 24 bases between. CDR3 length equals 20 residues. Germline lookup yields CDR1 SGHVS and CDR2 FNYEAQ. For the CDR3, the DNA is TGTGCCAGCAGCTTAGTCCCTCTGGGCGGGACGGCTAGGCACCAAGAGACCCAGTACTTC. Translating gives CASSLVPLGGTARHQETQYF.

This chain uses TRBV6-1 with TRBJ2-7; TRBD1 agrees at 7 bases. The V and J ends lost 0 bases and 2 bases, in that order; junction bases with no gene match: 10. The CDR3 runs 17 residues. CDR1 MNHNS and CDR2 SASEGT come from the germline V gene. The CDR3 DNA reads as TGTGCCAGCAGTGAAGCGAGTTTCACAGGGACAGCCTACGAGCAGTACTTC. It codes for CASSEASFTGTAYEQYF.

The chain couples TRBV29-1 to TRBJ2-3; 11 nucleotides align to TRBD1. V shed 7 bases and J 5 bases; nucleotides not matched to a gene: 5. Germline loops: CDR1 SQVTM, CDR2 ANQGSEA. The CDR3 has 13 amino acids. The CDR3 DNA sequence: TGCAGCGCGGACAGGGGGCGAGGAGATACGCAGTATTTT. It translates to CSADRGRGDTQYF.

The chain recombines TRBV27 with TRBJ2-5; possible D gene TRBD1, 5 bases. CDR1 and CDR2 from the germline V gene are MNHEY and SMNVEV (reference sequence). Trimming took off 6 bases at V and 3 bases at J, with 14 bases between the two ends. The CDR3 spans 14 residues. CDR3 amino acids: CASSPRLGEETQYF. In DNA, the CDR3 is TGTGCCAGCAGCCCCAGGTTAGGGGAAGAGACCCAGTACTTC.

The sample holds one count of this clone. J is TRBJ2-7 and V is TRBV28, with D tentatively TRBD2 (6 bases). Germline CDR1 MDHEN, CDR2 SYDVKM. Deletions cut 7 bases from V and 0 bases from J, with 10 bases between. CDR3 length equals 13 residues. The CDR3 nucleotides are TGTGCCAGCACGGGAGAGATCTCCTACGAGCAGTACTTC. Translation gives CASTGEISYEQYF.

This chain uses TRBV27 with TRBJ1-5; D not certain. Germline V gives CDR1 MNHEY, CDR2 SMNVEV (reference sequence). The CDR3 sequence is 11 residues long. V was pared by 8 bases and J by 5 bases, with 7 bases between. DNA of the CDR3: TGTGCCAGCGGCCCATATCAGCCCCAGCATTTT. Translation: CASGPYQPQHF.

The J gene is TRBJ1-3, the V gene TRBV18, with 7 bases fitting TRBD1. V dropped 3 bases and J dropped 2; count of bases not matched to a gene: 10. The CDR3 runs to 17 residues. Germline V gene data show CDR1 as KGHSH and CDR2 as LQKENI. The CDR3 DNA is TGTGCCAGCTCACCTACACCTCCCCAGGGGGCTGGAAACACCATATATTTT. It is translated as CASSPTPPQGAGNTIYF.

For the CDR3, the DNA is TGTGCCAGCAGCCAAGCTGGCGGGGGGACCCAGTACTTC. This gives the protein CASSQAGGGTQYF. The V gene is TRBV14, the J gene TRBJ2-5; 7 nucleotides agree with TRBD2. Germline CDR1 SGHDN, CDR2 FVKESK. V lost 1 base and J lost 7; bases outside the gene matches: 3. The CDR3 length is 13 residues.